This T cell receptor beta chain is from a study of shared clonotypes between healthy human individuals. Libraries were prepared by immunoSEQ multiplex PCR; TCRdb keeps only in-frame clonotypes and omits some of them. The table lists 470,000 or so clones, over 70% of them singletons. This clone turned up a few times. Germline V gene data show CDR1 as SGHVS and CDR2 as FNYEAQ. The ends lost 2 bases at V and 7 bases at J; junction bases unmatched: 6. The CDR3 length is 15 residues. The clonotype was recovered from a woman in her forties in good health. Some clones in this sample may be carry-over from other donors' samples. The chain employs TRBV7-6 and TRBJ2-1; 9 bases align to TRBD2. Sequencing input: PBMCs. The CDR3 is CASSLLGLASNEQFF. CDR3 bases: TGTGCCAGCAGCTTATTAGGACTAGCGTCAAATGAGCAGTTCTTC.